A selection of T cell receptor beta chains follows, all from one sample in a study of vaccination and CD4 T cells after COVID-19. TCRdb used MiXCR to reprocess the PCR reads, holding one entry per CDR3 protein. The repertoire holds 25,000 to 30,000 distinct CDR3 sequences, approximately 40% seen once, with about 3.7% in the top ten. Their specific antigens are unknown. Sequencing was performed on CD4+ T cells from blood, cultured in vitro, taken about 7 months after SARS-CoV-2 vaccination. The receptors were sampled from a human donor who had recovered from COVID-19. CDR3s include the opening cysteine and the closing phenylalanine or tryptophan. Fields, in order: clone size, J gene, V gene, D gene, CDR3 protein, CDR3 DNA. The D gene is left open where the match is weak. The size entry is marked missing in some rows and otherwise reads once, few, many or a size class.

- TRBJ2-3 TRBV27 - CASRPTKNNRDTDTQYF TGTGCCAGCAGACCAACCAAAAACAACAGGGACACAGATACGCAGTATTTT
- TRBJ2-3 TRBV29-1 - CSVVGSSTDTQYF TGCAGCGTTGTCGGTTCTAGCACAGATACGCAGTATTTT
few TRBJ2-1 TRBV27 TRBD2 CASRPPLAGANEQFF TGTGCCAGCAGGCCCCCCCTAGCGGGAGCCAATGAGCAGTTCTTC
- TRBJ2-3 TRBV7-3 TRBD2 CASSRLAQPTDTQYF TGTGCCAGCAGCCGACTAGCCCAACCGACAGATACGCAGTATTTT
- TRBJ2-7 TRBV20-1 - CGARQGAYEQYF TGCGGGGCCAGGCAGGGAGCCTACGAGCAGTACTTC
- TRBJ2-7 TRBV5-4 - CASSLEIRTVSYEQYF TGTGCCAGCAGCTTGGAAATTCGGACAGTCTCCTACGAGCAGTACTTC
- TRBJ2-1 TRBV7-3 - CASSSAPSGTYEQFF TGTGCCAGCAGCTCCGCCCCTTCCGGGACTTATGAGCAGTTCTTC
few TRBJ1-1 TRBV6-1 - CASRLGGPNTEAFF TGTGCCAGCAGACTGGGGGGGCCGAACACTGAAGCTTTCTTT
few TRBJ1-1 TRBV28 - CASSPSTVMNTEAFF TGTGCCAGCAGTCCCTCGACAGTCATGAACACTGAAGCTTTCTTT
- TRBJ2-2 TRBV6-1 - CASSEDWGTGELFF TGTGCCAGCAGTGAAGATTGGGGCACCGGGGAGCTGTTTTTT
- TRBJ2-3 TRBV2 TRBD2 CASSEAGRVADTQYF TGTGCCAGCAGTGAGGCGGGGAGGGTGGCAGATACGCAGTATTTT
few TRBJ1-5 TRBV6-1 TRBD1 CASTKTGQGQPQHF TGTGCCAGCACGAAGACAGGGCAAGGGCAGCCCCAGCATTTT
- TRBJ2-7 TRBV6-2/TRBV6-3 TRBD2 CAIQSGSLTHQQYF TGTGCCATCCAAAGCGGGAGTCTCACTCATCAGCAGTACTTC
- TRBJ2-1 TRBV6-1 - CASSGQIYNEQFF TGTGCCAGCAGTGGACAGATCTACAATGAGCAGTTCTTC
medium-sized TRBJ2-5 TRBV4-1 TRBD2 CASSQAGGLQETQYF TGCGCCAGCAGCCAAGCGGGAGGCCTGCAAGAGACCCAGTACTTC
few TRBJ2-7 TRBV20-1 - CSARVSPSREQYF TGCAGTGCTAGAGTATCCCCTAGCCGCGAGCAGTACTTC
- TRBJ2-5 TRBV19 - CASSSSRGTMETQYF TGTGCCAGTAGTTCCTCCAGAGGTACAATGGAGACCCAGTACTTC
few TRBJ1-1 TRBV20-1 - CSANTQAGTEAFF TGCAGTGCTAATACCCAGGCCGGCACTGAAGCTTTCTTT
- TRBJ2-5 TRBV2 - CASKLRPTLVGETQYF TGTGCCAGCAAGCTTAGACCTACGCTCGTTGGGGAGACCCAGTACTTC
few TRBJ2-5 TRBV7-2 - CASSLSLHSLETQYF TGTGCCAGCAGCTTATCCCTTCACTCCCTGGAGACCCAGTACTTC
- TRBJ1-5 TRBV20-1 - CSASWGDQPQHF TGCAGTGCTAGCTGGGGAGATCAGCCCCAGCATTTT
- TRBJ1-1 TRBV4-2 - CASSQGGLGRTEAFF TGTGCCAGCAGCCAAGGGGGTTTGGGGCGGACTGAAGCTTTCTTT
- TRBJ2-2 TRBV20-1 TRBD2 CSARPGTSGRPNTGELFF TGCAGTGCTAGGCCCGGGACTAGCGGGAGGCCGAACACCGGGGAGCTGTTTTTT
- TRBJ2-1 TRBV20-1 TRBD1 CSAIVDRLSEQFF TGCAGTGCTATTGTGGACAGGCTAAGTGAGCAGTTCTTC